The table lists the clone carrying this T cell receptor (beta chain) with a count of one. This sample is drawn from a study of control samples from healthy donors and cancer patients. TCRdb keeps only in-frame clones here, not all; method: immunoSEQ multiplex PCR. The sample lists about 150,000 clones; about nine tenths were seen once. This receptor was taken from a man aged 25 to 40 in good health. The material sequenced was blood.

The CDR3 bases are TGTGCCAGCAGAGGACTAGCGGGAGTCACCGGGGAGCTGTTTTTT. Amino acid sequence: CASRGLAGVTGELFF. This chain joins TRBV6-5 and TRBJ2-2, with 13 bases matching TRBD2. The CDR3 has 15 residues. Unmatched junction bases numbered 2, after V lost 6 bases and J lost 4 bases. Looked up from germline, CDR1 is MNHEY and CDR2 is SVGAGI.